This entry lists 5 T cell receptor beta chains sequenced from one sample in a study of CD8+ T cells in alopecia areata. Treatment meaning: oral pan-JAK inhibitor, 5-10 mg twice daily. RNA extraction and reverse transcription yielded cDNA as sequencing template. Clones were sequenced by immunoSEQ multiplex PCR, and TCRdb holds only the in-frame ones, with some missing. The table shows 100,000 or so clones, with 60% occurring only once. The specimen was CD8+ T cells sorted from blood, collected at approximately week 55, from a patient treated with tofacitinib. These receptors originate from a human donor with alopecia areata.

This clone was seen once. The V gene is TRBV27, the J gene TRBJ1-6, with a weak D call TRBD1 (5 bases). Germline CDR1 and CDR2: MNHEY and SMNVEV (reference sequence). The CDR3 consists of 15 residues. Trimming pared 4 bases from V and 10 bases from J, leaving 17 bases between. CDR3 nucleotide sequence: TGTGCCAGCAGTTCTGTGCAGGGTGAGAAATCACCCCTCCACTTT. Amino acids: CASSSVQGEKSPLHF.

The rearrangement links TRBV4-2 to TRBJ2-2, with a tentative D call TRBD1 (6 bases). V shed 4 bases and J shed 1 base, with 7 bases lying between them. The CDR3 covers 14 residues. Germline V gives CDR1 LGHNA, CDR2 YNFKEQ. The CDR3: CASSRQVNTGELFF. The CDR3 DNA reads TGTGCCAGCAGCCGACAGGTGAACACCGGGGAGCTGTTTTTT.

A few counts support this clone. The gene calls are TRBV6-6 and TRBJ1-1; D ambiguous. The CDR3 runs to 14 residues. Germline lookup yields CDR1 MNHNY and CDR2 SVGAGI (reference sequence). V was pared by 5 bases and J by 11 bases, with 21 bases between. CDR3 sequence reads: CASSLSVGYSIAFF. DNA for the CDR3: TGTGCCAGCAGTCTCTCGGTCGGATACTCGATCGCTTTCTTT.

V and J are TRBV27 and TRBJ1-6, with TRBD1 identical over 8 bases. The V and J ends lost 4 bases and 13 bases, in that order; junction bases with no gene match: 9. CDR3 size: 14 residues. Germline V gene lookup returns CDR1 MNHEY and CDR2 SMNVEV (reference sequence). CDR3 protein: CASSYRTGRFPLHF. CDR3 bases: TGTGCCAGCAGTTATCGGACAGGGAGATTTCCCCTCCACTTT.

In regard to this clone: A junction boundary mismatches the germline segment, possibly from a read error. J is TRBJ2-3 and V is TRBV29-1; maybe TRBD1 (5 bases). CDR3 size: 11 residues. Germline CDR1 SQVTM, CDR2 ANQGSEA. The CDR3 reads CSLHETDAQYF. The DNA for the CDR3 is TGCAGCCTTCACGAGACAGATGCGCAGTATTTT.